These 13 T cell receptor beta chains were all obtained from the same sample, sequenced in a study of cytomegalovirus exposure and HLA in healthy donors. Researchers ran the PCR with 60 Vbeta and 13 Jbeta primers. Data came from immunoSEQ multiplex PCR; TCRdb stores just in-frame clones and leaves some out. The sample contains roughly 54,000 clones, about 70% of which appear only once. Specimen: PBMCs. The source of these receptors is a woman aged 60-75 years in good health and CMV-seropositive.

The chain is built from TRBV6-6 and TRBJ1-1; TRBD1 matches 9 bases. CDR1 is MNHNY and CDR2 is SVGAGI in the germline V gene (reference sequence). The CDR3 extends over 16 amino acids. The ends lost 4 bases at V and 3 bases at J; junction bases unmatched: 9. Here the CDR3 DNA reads TGTGCCAGCAGTTTCTACCCCCGGACAGGGGACACTGAAGCTTTCTTT. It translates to CASSFYPRTGDTEAFF.

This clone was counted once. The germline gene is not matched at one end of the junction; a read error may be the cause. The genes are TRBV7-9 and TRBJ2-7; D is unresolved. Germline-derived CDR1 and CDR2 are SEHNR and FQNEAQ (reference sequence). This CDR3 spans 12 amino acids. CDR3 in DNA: TGTTCCAGCAGCTTAGCTTCTTACGAGCAGTACTTC. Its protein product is CSSSLASYEQYF.

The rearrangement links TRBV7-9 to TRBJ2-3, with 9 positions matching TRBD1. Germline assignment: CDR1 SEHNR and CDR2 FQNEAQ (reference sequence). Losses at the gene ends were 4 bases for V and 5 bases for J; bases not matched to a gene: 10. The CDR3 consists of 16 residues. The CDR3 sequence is CASSSRGSGQGDTQYF. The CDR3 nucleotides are TGTGCCAGCAGCTCCCGAGGGTCGGGACAGGGAGATACGCAGTATTTT. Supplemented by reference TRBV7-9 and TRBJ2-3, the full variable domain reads DTGVSQNPRHKITKRGQNVTFRCDPISEHNRLYWYRQTLGQGPEFLTYFQNEAQLEKSRLLSDRFSAERPKGSFSTLEIQRTEQGDSAMYLCASSSRGSGQGDTQYFGPGTRLTVL.

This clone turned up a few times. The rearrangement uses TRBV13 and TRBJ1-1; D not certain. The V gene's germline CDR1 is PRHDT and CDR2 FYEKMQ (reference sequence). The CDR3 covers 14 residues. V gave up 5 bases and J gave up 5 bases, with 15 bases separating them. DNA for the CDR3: TGTGCCAGCAGCCGATCCTTCGGGGAAACTGAAGCTTTCTTT. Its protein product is CASSRSFGETEAFF.

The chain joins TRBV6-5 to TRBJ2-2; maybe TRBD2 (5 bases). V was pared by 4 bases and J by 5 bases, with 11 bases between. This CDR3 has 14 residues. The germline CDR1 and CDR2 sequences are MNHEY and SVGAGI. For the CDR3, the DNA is TGTGCCAGCAGTTTAGGACTCGGGACCGGGGAGCTGTTTTTT. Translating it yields CASSLGLGTGELFF.

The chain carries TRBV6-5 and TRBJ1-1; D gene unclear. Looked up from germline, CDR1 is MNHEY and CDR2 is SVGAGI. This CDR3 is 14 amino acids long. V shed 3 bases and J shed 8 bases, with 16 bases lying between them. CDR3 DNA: TGTGCCAGCAGTTATTCTGGCAACTATTTAGAAGCTTTCTTT. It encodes CASSYSGNYLEAFF.

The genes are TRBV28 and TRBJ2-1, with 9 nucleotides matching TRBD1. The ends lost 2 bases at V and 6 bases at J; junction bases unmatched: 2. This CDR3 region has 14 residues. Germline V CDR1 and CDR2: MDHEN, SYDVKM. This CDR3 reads CASSLADRGNEQFF. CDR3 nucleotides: TGTGCCAGCAGTTTAGCGGACAGGGGCAATGAGCAGTTCTTC.

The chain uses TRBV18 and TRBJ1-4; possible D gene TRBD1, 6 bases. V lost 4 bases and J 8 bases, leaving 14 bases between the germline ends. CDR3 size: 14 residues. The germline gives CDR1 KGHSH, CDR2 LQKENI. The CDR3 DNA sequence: TGTGCCAGCTCACAACAGGGTCCTGGAGAAAAACTGTTTTTT. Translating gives CASSQQGPGEKLFF.

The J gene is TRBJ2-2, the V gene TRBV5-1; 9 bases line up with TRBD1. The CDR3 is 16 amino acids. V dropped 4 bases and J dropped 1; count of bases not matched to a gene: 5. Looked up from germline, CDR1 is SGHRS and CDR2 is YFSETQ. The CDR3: CASSEPGQGNTGELFF. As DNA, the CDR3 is TGCGCCAGCAGCGAACCGGGACAGGGGAACACCGGGGAGCTGTTTTTT.

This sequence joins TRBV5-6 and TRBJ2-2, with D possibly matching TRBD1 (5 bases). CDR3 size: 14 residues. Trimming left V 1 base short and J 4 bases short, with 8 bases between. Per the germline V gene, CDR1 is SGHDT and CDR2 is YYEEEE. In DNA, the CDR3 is TGTGCCAGCAGCTTGAGGGGTGGCACCGGGGAGCTGTTTTTT. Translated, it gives CASSLRGGTGELFF.

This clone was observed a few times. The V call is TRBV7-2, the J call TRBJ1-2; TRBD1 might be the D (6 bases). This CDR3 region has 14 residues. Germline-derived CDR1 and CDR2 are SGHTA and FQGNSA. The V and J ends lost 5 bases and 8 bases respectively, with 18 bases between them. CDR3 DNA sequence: TGTGCCAGCAGCACATGGGGAGGGGGGGACGGCTACACCTTC. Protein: CASSTWGGGDGYTF.

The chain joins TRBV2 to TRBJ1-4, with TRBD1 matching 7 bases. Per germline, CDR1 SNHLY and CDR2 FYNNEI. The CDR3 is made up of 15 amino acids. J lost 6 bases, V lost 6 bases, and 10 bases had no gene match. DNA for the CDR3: TGTGCCAGCAGGGGACGACAGGGAGATGATGAAAAACTGTTTTTT. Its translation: CASRGRQGDDEKLFF.

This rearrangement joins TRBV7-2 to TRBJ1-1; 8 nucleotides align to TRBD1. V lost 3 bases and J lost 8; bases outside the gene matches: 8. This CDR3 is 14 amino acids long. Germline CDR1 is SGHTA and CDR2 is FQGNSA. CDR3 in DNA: TGTGCCAGCAGCTTGTTTGAGAGACAGGGGGAAGCTTTCTTT. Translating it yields CASSLFERQGEAFF.